In its sample, the clone carrying this T cell receptor (beta chain) was seen once. Its matching antigen is unknown. The data belong to a study of T cell responses to AZD1222 COVID-19 vaccine. Across the study: Second-dose intervals near 4 or 12 weeks were combined.

Study-level results: Spike was spanned by vaccine-associated CD4 TCRs, with dominance at 160-218 and 743-854. Mostly white British, mostly female donors; authors suggested clonal diversity may be underestimated. Spike-specific TCR breadth and depth were elevated following two AZD1222 doses.

The table came from immunoSEQ multiplex PCR; TCRdb's copy has only in-frame clones and leaves some out. The sample shows 100,000 or so clones, roughly 91% of them seen only once. This CDR3 has 13 amino acids. V lost 2 bases and J lost 7, with 11 bases in between. Germline V CDR1 and CDR2: LNHDA, SQIVND (reference sequence). The starting material was peripheral blood, obtained on day 0 of AZD1222 vaccination. The TCR sequence derives from an adult in good health. The chain couples TRBV19 to TRBJ1-2; TRBD1 is a possible D gene (5 bases). In DNA, the CDR3 is TGTGCCAGTAGTATAACTTTCGACAGTGGCTACACCTTC. Translating gives CASSITFDSGYTF.